Below, 24 T cell receptor beta chains from the same sample are listed, as sequenced in a study of blood T cell repertoires in COVID-19. The data were produced by immunoSEQ multiplex PCR, yet TCRdb's version contains in-frame clones alone and is incomplete. There are 100,000 or so clones in the sample; around nine tenths occur only once, and under 20% lies in the top ten. Input material: peripheral blood. The receptors derive from a human donor with acute or convalescent COVID-19. The donor label of this sample is uncertain.

This sequence joins TRBV10-3 and TRBJ1-2; 10 bases match TRBD1. Per germline, CDR1 ENHRY and CDR2 SYGVKD. V was pared by 7 bases and J by 8 bases, with 7 bases of the junction left unmatched. The CDR3 spans 13 residues. CDR3 amino acids: CAIKGTGEIGYTF. For the CDR3, the DNA is TGTGCCATCAAAGGGACAGGGGAGATAGGCTACACCTTC.

The chain couples TRBV19 to TRBJ1-5; TRBD1 matches at 11 bases. This CDR3 contains 18 residues. After removal of 4 bases from V and 0 bases from J, the junction contained 8 bases not matched to a gene. The germline V gene has CDR1 LNHDA and CDR2 SQIVND (reference sequence). Here the CDR3 reads CASSKRGQGGYSNQPQHF. The CDR3 nucleotides are TGTGCCAGTAGTAAAAGGGGACAGGGGGGGTATAGCAATCAGCCCCAGCATTTT.

The chain uses TRBV30 and TRBJ1-5; no definite D call. This CDR3 spans 13 amino acids. Germline V gene sequence: CDR1 GTSNPN, CDR2 SVGIG (reference sequence). V was clipped by 2 bases and J by 5 bases, with 10 bases between them. For the CDR3, the DNA is TGTGCCTGGAGTTTCGGGTTGGATCAGCCCCAGCATTTT. Protein: CAWSFGLDQPQHF.

The chain has TRBV4-3 and TRBJ2-7; 8 bases agree with TRBD1. Germline V gives CDR1 LGHNA, CDR2 YSLEER. After removal of 1 base from V and 3 bases from J, the junction contained 5 bases not matched to a gene. The length of the CDR3 is 15 residues. The CDR3: CASSQGTGMIYEQYF. CDR3 coding DNA: TGCGCCAGCAGCCAAGGGACAGGGATGATCTACGAGCAGTACTTC.

V gene TRBV24-1 combines with J gene TRBJ1-5; possible D gene TRBD1, 5 bases. The CDR3 runs to 15 residues. Germline V gene lookup returns CDR1 KGHDR and CDR2 SFDVKD. Trimming shortened V by 4 bases and J by 2 bases, and 11 bases separated the two germline ends. DNA of the CDR3: TGTGCCACCAGTGAGCTAAAACAGGGCAATCAGCCCCAGCATTTT. As protein: CATSELKQGNQPQHF.

The chain joins TRBV4-3 to TRBJ1-2; D perhaps matches TRBD1 (5 bases). Germline V gene sequence: CDR1 LGHNA, CDR2 YSLEER. V lost 0 bases and J lost 2, with 19 bases in between. The CDR3 spans 18 residues. The CDR3 protein is CASSQEITAGRQNYGYTF. CDR3 bases: TGCGCCAGCAGCCAAGAGATCACCGCAGGGCGCCAGAACTATGGCTACACCTTC.

The chain carries TRBV15 and TRBJ1-5; 7 bases align to TRBD1. This CDR3 is built from 14 residues. The V gene end was trimmed by 3 bases and the J gene end by 5 bases; junction bases not matched to a gene: 4. Germline-derived CDR1 and CDR2 are LNHNV and YYDKDF (reference sequence). The CDR3 DNA is TGTGCCACCAGCAGTGATGACAGGGATCAGCCCCAGCATTTT. Translated: CATSSDDRDQPQHF.

The V gene is TRBV7-9, the J gene TRBJ2-4; possible D gene TRBD1, 5 bases. CDR3 size: 15 residues. Looked up from germline, CDR1 is SEHNR and CDR2 is FQNEAQ (reference sequence). V lost 5 bases to trimming and J lost 0 bases, with 11 bases between them. For the CDR3, the DNA is TGTGCCAGCAGCACGACAGTCCTAGCCAAAAACATTCAGTACTTC. Amino acid sequence: CASSTTVLAKNIQYF.

V is TRBV4-1 and J is TRBJ2-1; 10 nucleotides agree with TRBD1. The germline V gene encodes CDR1 MGHRA and CDR2 YSYEKL. J gave up 2 bases and V 4 bases, and 2 bases lay outside the gene matches. The CDR3 length is 15 residues. CDR3 sequence (DNA): TGCGCCAGCAGCCGTGGACAGGGGGCCTACAATGAGCAGTTCTTC. Translating it yields CASSRGQGAYNEQFF.

The chain couples TRBV7-9 to TRBJ2-7; TRBD2 is a possible D gene (5 bases). Per the germline V gene, CDR1 is SEHNR and CDR2 is FQNEAQ (reference sequence). The CDR3 is 14 residues long. Trimming pared 2 bases from V and 2 bases from J, leaving 10 bases between. The CDR3 region is CASSLPGYTYEQYF. The CDR3 coding sequence is TGTGCCAGCAGCTTACCGGGGTATACCTACGAGCAGTACTTC.

For the CDR3, the DNA is TGTGCCAGCTCCAGTACCGACAGCTACAATGAAAAACTGTTTTTT. Translated, it gives CASSSTDSYNEKLFF. The chain combines TRBV3-1 (or the pseudogene TRBV3-2) with TRBJ1-4, with a possible D match to TRBD1 (5 bases). The V gene's germline CDR1 is LGHDT and CDR2 YNNKEL (reference sequence). This CDR3 has 15 amino acids. V lost 8 bases and J lost 5, with 18 bases in between.

The chain employs TRBV5-4 and TRBJ1-1, with D maybe TRBD1 (5 bases). Germline CDR1 and CDR2: SGHNT and YYREEE (reference sequence). V lost 2 bases, J lost 3 bases, and 8 bases lay in between. The CDR3 is 13 amino acids. The CDR3 bases are TGTGCCAGCAGCTTAGACAGTTACACTGAAGCTTTCTTT. Translating it yields CASSLDSYTEAFF.

The chain joins TRBV5-1 to TRBJ2-3; 7 positions agree with TRBD2. CDR1 SGHRS and CDR2 YFSETQ come from the germline V gene. This CDR3 has 13 residues. The ends lost 6 bases at V and 4 bases at J; junction bases unmatched: 5. CDR3 bases: TGCGCCAGCAAGGGAGGGCCTGCAGATACGCAGTATTTT. Its protein product is CASKGGPADTQYF.

V and J are TRBV18 and TRBJ1-2, with D hard to call. This CDR3 comprises 13 residues. Trimming stripped 2 bases from V and 4 bases from J, with 8 bases between. Germline values: CDR1 KGHSH, CDR2 LQKENI. CDR3 in DNA: TGTGCCAGCTCACCAAGACGGAGCTATGGCTACACCTTC. Translation gives CASSPRRSYGYTF.

V gene TRBV7-2 combines with J gene TRBJ1-1; D is ambiguous. V gave up 2 bases and J gave up 10 bases, with 11 bases separating them. Germline CDR1 is SGHTA and CDR2 is FQGNSA. The CDR3 has 12 amino acids. The CDR3 reads CASSLPGRIAFF. The CDR3 DNA is TGTGCCAGCAGCTTACCGGGAAGGATAGCTTTCTTT.

The chain links TRBV7-2 to TRBJ1-5; TRBD1 matches 7 bases. The CDR3 totals 14 residues. V lost 3 bases to trimming and J lost 5 bases; unmatched junction nucleotides: 4. The germline CDR1 and CDR2 sequences are SGHTA and FQGNSA. The CDR3 region is CASSFTGVDQPQHF. CDR3 DNA: TGTGCCAGCAGCTTCACAGGGGTGGATCAGCCCCAGCATTTT.

This chain joins TRBV30 and TRBJ1-3; 8 bases match TRBD1. With V trimmed by 2 bases and J by 0 bases, 9 bases remained unmatched. The CDR3 totals 17 residues. The germline gives CDR1 GTSNPN, CDR2 SVGIG (reference sequence). The CDR3 reads CAWSTDGQGHSGNTIYF. DNA of the CDR3: TGTGCCTGGAGTACGGACGGACAGGGTCACTCTGGAAACACCATATATTTT.

The V call is TRBV5-6, the J call TRBJ2-7; 7 bases agree with TRBD1. This CDR3 has 15 residues. Germline CDR1 SGHDT, CDR2 YYEEEE. J was trimmed by 2 bases and V by 1 base; bases with no gene match: 6. CDR3: CASSLNGQVTYEQYF. CDR3 coding DNA: TGTGCCAGCAGCTTGAATGGACAGGTAACCTACGAGCAGTACTTC.

V is TRBV7-3 and J is TRBJ2-2; no definite D call. Trimming stripped 0 bases from V and 7 bases from J, with 6 bases between. Germline values: CDR1 SGHTA, CDR2 FQGTGA. The CDR3 has 13 amino acids. CDR3: CASSLTQVGELFF. The DNA of the CDR3 is TGTGCCAGCAGCTTAACGCAGGTCGGGGAGCTGTTTTTT.

This clone was seen once. The rearrangement links TRBV6-6 to TRBJ1-3; D might be TRBD1 (5 bases). V lost 2 bases and J 0 bases, leaving 11 bases between the germline ends. Germline CDR1 MNHNY, CDR2 SVGAGI (reference sequence). The CDR3 runs to 16 residues. In nucleotides, the CDR3 is TGTGCCAGCAGTTACGCGGGACGGAACTCTGGAAACACCATATATTTT. Its translation is CASSYAGRNSGNTIYF.

The chain carries TRBV5-1 and TRBJ1-1, with TRBD1 identical over 8 bases. The CDR3 covers 14 residues. V lost 4 bases, J lost 1 base, and 3 bases stayed unmatched. Germline values: CDR1 SGHRS, CDR2 YFSETQ. The DNA for the CDR3 is TGCGCCAGCAGCGCGGGACAGGCGAACACTGAAGCTTTCTTT. It yields the protein CASSAGQANTEAFF.

The sample holds a few counts of this clone. The chain couples TRBV6-6 to TRBJ2-7; D call uncertain. The ends were cut back, 5 bases at V and 2 bases at J, with 7 bases in the middle. CDR1 and CDR2 from the germline V gene are MNHNY and SVGAGI (reference sequence). CDR3 length: 12 amino acids. The CDR3 region has the DNA TGTGCCAGCAGTCCCGCTACCTACGAGCAGTACTTC. Its protein product is CASSPATYEQYF.

The V and J genes are TRBV9 and TRBJ1-2; TRBD1 might be the D (6 bases). Germline V gene lookup returns CDR1 SGDLS and CDR2 YYNGEE. The CDR3 extends over 15 amino acids. Trimming removed 2 bases from V and 3 bases from J, with 14 bases in between. The CDR3 DNA reads TGTGCCAGCAGCGTGGGACAAGTCTTTGACTATGGCTACACCTTC. As protein: CASSVGQVFDYGYTF.

This chain uses TRBV5-1 with TRBJ2-7; TRBD2 agrees at 8 bases. CDR1 is SGHRS and CDR2 is YFSETQ in the germline V gene. V lost 3 bases and J lost 4; bases outside the gene matches: 3. This CDR3 region has 13 residues. For the CDR3, the DNA is TGCGCCAGCAGCTCGGGAGGGTCATACGAGCAGTACTTC. This encodes CASSSGGSYEQYF.